This T cell receptor beta chain was found in a study of shared clonotypes between healthy human individuals. The wider study: The study drew on two women and a few men aged 18 to 49 as donors.

A CD45RA-negative memory subset and a CD45RA+ naive subset were separated from the CD4+ cells. This clone was observed once. The target antigen is unknown. Method: immunoSEQ multiplex PCR; TCRdb's copy keeps in-frame clones and lacks some. The table records millions of clones, over 85% of them present only once. The study's findings and limits: Rarefaction indicated that sorted-subset sequencing remained incomplete although depth was large. Sampling involved blood alone; tissue repertoires likely differ.

The receptor was derived from a man aged 18 to 30 in good health. Some clones in this sample may be carry-over from other donors' samples. Material for sequencing was naive CD4+ T cells from PBMCs. As to subset: CD45RA+ positively selected.

Here the CDR3 DNA reads TGTGCCAGCTCACCACGTCTAGACAACTATGGCTACACCTTC. Amino acid sequence: CASSPRLDNYGYTF. V gene TRBV18 combines with J gene TRBJ1-2; D is unresolved. V lost 1 base to trimming and J lost 2 bases, with 8 bases between them. Germline V gene lookup returns CDR1 KGHSH and CDR2 LQKENI. This CDR3 is 14 amino acids long.